This TCR beta chain was identified in a study of T cell responses to AZD1222 COVID-19 vaccine. Notes on the study in general: Nearly half of the spike-specific TCRs reportedly recognize variant regions that carry no mutations. Females made up more of the donors, who were largely white British, and clonal diversity may have come out too low. Compared with day 0, the breadth and depth of the Spike-specific TCR repertoire rose significantly after two doses of AZD1222. Scientists sampled the repertoires only once the peak T cell response had passed.

Here immunoSEQ multiplex PCR was the method, and the copy in TCRdb shows in-frame clones only, minus some. This table has over 75,000 clones, 90% appearing once. Germline loops: CDR1 MDHEN, CDR2 SYDVKM. Between the trimmed V and J ends, which lost 6 bases and 3 bases, there was a span of 23 bases. The CDR3 totals 17 residues. This clone has only one observation. Its specificity is unknown. The sequenced sample was peripheral blood, obtained on day 0 of AZD1222 vaccination. This rearrangement joins TRBV28 to TRBJ1-2, with a possible D match to TRBD1 (6 bases). The receptor's source is an adult in good health. The CDR3 DNA reads as TGTGCCAGCAGACTCCCCGGGGGGGGCCCCTCCGACTATGGCTACACCTTC. This sequence encodes CASRLPGGGPSDYGYTF.